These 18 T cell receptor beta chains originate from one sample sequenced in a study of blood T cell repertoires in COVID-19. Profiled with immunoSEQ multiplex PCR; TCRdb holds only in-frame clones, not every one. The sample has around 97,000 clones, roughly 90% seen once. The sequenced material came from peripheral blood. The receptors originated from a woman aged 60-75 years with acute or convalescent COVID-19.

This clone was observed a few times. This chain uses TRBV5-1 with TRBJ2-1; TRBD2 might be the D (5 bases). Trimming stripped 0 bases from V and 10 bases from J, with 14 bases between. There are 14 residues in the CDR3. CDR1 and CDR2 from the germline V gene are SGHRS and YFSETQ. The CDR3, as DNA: TGCGCCAGCAGCTTGGGAGGGCCCCCGACCGAGCAGTTCTTC. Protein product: CASSLGGPPTEQFF.

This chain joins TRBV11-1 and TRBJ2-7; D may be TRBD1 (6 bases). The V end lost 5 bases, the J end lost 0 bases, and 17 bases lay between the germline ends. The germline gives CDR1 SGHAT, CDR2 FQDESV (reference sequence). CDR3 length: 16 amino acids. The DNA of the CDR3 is TGTGCCAGCAGCCCAAGATTGACAGGTTTCTCCTACGAGCAGTACTTC. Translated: CASSPRLTGFSYEQYF.

CDR3 region: CASSLGGSKETQYF. CDR3 bases: TGTGCCAGCAGCTTGGGCGGGAGCAAGGAGACCCAGTACTTC. The chain employs TRBV5-4 and TRBJ2-5, with TRBD2 matching 7 bases. Germline assignment: CDR1 SGHNT and CDR2 YYREEE (reference sequence). Trimming at V came to 0 bases and at J to 5 bases, leaving 4 bases not matched to a gene. The CDR3 is 14 amino acids.

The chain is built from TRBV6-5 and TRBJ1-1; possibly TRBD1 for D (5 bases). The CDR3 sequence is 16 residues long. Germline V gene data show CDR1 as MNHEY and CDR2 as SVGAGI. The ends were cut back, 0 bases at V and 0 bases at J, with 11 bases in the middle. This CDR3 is CASSYSAGRMNTEAFF. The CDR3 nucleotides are TGTGCCAGCAGTTACTCGGCAGGGCGGATGAACACTGAAGCTTTCTTT.

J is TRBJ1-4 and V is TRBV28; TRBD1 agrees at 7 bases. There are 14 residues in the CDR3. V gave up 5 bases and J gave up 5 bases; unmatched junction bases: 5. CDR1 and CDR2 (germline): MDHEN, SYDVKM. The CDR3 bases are TGTGCCAGCAGTCCGACAGGGCGGAATGAAAAACTGTTTTTT. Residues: CASSPTGRNEKLFF.

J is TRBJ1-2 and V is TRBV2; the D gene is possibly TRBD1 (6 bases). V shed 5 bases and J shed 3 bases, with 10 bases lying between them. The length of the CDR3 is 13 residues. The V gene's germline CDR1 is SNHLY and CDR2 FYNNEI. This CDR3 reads CASSRQDYYGYTF. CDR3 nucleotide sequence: TGTGCCAGCAGTCGACAGGATTACTATGGCTACACCTTC.

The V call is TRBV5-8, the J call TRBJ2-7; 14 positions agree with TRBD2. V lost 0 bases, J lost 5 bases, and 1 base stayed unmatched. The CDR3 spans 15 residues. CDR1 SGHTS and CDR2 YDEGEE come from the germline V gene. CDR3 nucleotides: TGTGCCAGCAGCTTGGGGGGACTAGCGGGAGACGAGCAGTACTTC. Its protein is CASSLGGLAGDEQYF.

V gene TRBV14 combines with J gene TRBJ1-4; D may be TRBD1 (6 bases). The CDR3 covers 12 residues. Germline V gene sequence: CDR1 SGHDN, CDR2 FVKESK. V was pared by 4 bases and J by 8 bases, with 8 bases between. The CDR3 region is CASSPGAEKLFF. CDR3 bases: TGTGCCAGCAGCCCAGGGGCGGAAAAACTGTTTTTT.

The CDR3 here is CASSGRSGRVDEQFF. CDR3 DNA: TGTGCCAGCAGTGGTCGAAGCGGGAGGGTAGATGAGCAGTTCTTC. This chain connects TRBV2 to TRBJ2-1; TRBD2 matches at 10 bases. The CDR3 runs 15 residues. The ends lost 4 bases at V and 8 bases at J; junction bases unmatched: 8. The germline CDR1 and CDR2 sequences are SNHLY and FYNNEI.

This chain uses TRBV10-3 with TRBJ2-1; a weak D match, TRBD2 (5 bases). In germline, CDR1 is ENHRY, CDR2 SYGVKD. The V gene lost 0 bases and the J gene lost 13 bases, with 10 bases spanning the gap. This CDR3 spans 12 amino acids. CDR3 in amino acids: CAISESKDSQFF. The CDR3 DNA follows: TGTGCCATCAGTGAGTCGAAGGACTCCCAGTTCTTC.

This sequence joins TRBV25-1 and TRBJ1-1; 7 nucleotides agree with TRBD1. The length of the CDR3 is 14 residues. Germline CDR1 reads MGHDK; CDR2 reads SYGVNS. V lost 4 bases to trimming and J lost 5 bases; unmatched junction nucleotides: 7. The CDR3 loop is CASSGSHRGTEAFF. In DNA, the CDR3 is TGTGCCAGCAGTGGGAGCCACAGGGGTACTGAAGCTTTCTTT.

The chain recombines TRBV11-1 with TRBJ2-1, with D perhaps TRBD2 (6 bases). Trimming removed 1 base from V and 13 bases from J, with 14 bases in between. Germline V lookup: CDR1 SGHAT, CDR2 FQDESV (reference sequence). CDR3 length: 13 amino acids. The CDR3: CASSLESGSLQFF. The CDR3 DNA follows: TGTGCCAGCAGCTTAGAGTCCGGGAGTCTTCAGTTCTTC.

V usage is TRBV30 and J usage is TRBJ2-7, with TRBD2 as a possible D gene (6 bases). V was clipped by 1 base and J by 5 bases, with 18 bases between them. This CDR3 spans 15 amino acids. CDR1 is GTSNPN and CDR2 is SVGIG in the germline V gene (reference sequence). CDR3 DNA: TGTGCCTGGAGTGAGGGAGGTCCCCCCGCCCACGAGCAGTACTTC. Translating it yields CAWSEGGPPAHEQYF.

CDR3 amino acids: CASRSPYEQYF. The CDR3 region has the DNA TGTGCCAGCAGAAGCCCTTACGAGCAGTACTTC. This chain connects TRBV28 to TRBJ2-7, with unresolved D. The CDR3 is made up of 11 amino acids. Germline V gene lookup returns CDR1 MDHEN and CDR2 SYDVKM. Trimming left V 6 bases short and J 4 bases short, with 7 bases between.

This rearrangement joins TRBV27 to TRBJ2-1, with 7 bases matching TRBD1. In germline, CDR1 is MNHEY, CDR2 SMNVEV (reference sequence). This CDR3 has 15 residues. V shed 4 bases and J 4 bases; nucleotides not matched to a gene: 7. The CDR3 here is CASSSLGQVYNEQFF. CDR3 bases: TGTGCCAGCAGTTCTCTCGGACAGGTTTACAATGAGCAGTTCTTC.

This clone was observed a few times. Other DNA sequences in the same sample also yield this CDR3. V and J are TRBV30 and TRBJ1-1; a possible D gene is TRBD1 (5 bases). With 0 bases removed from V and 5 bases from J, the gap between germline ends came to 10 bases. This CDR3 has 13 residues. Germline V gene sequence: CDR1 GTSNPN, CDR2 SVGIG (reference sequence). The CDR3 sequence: CAWSVRGDTEAFF. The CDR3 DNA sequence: TGTGCCTGGAGTGTACGGGGGGATACTGAAGCTTTCTTT.

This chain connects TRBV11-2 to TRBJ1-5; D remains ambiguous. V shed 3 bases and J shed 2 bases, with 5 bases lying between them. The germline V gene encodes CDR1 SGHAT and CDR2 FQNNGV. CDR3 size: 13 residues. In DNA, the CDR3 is TGTGCCAGCAGCTTGGCCGGCAATCAGCCCCAGCATTTT. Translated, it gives CASSLAGNQPQHF.

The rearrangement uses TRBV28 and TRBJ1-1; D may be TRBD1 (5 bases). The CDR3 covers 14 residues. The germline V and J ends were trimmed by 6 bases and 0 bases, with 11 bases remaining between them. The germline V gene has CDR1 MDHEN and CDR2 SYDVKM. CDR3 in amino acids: CASSPGTLNTEAFF. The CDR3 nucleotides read TGTGCCAGCAGCCCAGGGACTTTGAACACTGAAGCTTTCTTT.